This is a list of T cell receptor beta chains from one sample in a study of T cell changes during pregnancy in multiple sclerosis. The data were produced by immunoSEQ multiplex PCR, yet TCRdb's version contains in-frame clones alone and is incomplete. Of about 69,000 clones in the sample, about nine tenths were seen once. Source: peripheral blood, taken in the third trimester of pregnancy. The receptors stem from a female donor with multiple sclerosis, enrolled in a pregnancy study. The CDR3 runs from the conserved cysteine through the conserved F or W. D genes are given only for firm matches. Clone size is not always given. Where it is, it says once, few, many or a class for expanded clones.

clone size,V gene,D gene,J gene,CDR3 protein,CDR3 DNA
-,TRBV29-1,-,TRBJ2-1,CSVEGTGTNYNEQFF,TGCAGCGTTGAAGGAACAGGGACTAACTACAATGAGCAGTTCTTC
-,TRBV14,-,TRBJ2-3,CASSQGNSFTDTQYF,TGTGCCAGCAGCCAAGGTAACAGCTTCACAGATACGCAGTATTTT
-,TRBV6-4,TRBD2,TRBJ2-1,CASSDSLAGGQDEQFF,TGTGCCAGCAGTGACTCGTTAGCGGGGGGTCAAGATGAGCAGTTCTTC
-,TRBV6-4,-,TRBJ1-6,CASSPNPNSPLHF,TGTGCCAGCAGTCCTAACCCTAATTCACCCCTCCACTTT
-,TRBV10-1,TRBD2,TRBJ2-7,CASSTGTSVYEQYF,TGCGCCAGCAGTACGGGGACTAGCGTCTACGAGCAGTACTTC
once,TRBV12-5,-,TRBJ1-1,CASGLSQGTEAFF,TGTGCTAGTGGTTTATCACAGGGCACTGAAGCTTTCTTT
-,TRBV15,TRBD2,TRBJ2-5,CATSITRTSGETQYF,TGTGCCACCAGCATAACGCGGACTAGCGGAGAGACCCAGTACTTC
-,TRBV27,-,TRBJ2-5,CASSFTMVGETQYF,TGTGCCAGCAGTTTCACCATGGTCGGAGAGACCCAGTACTTC
-,TRBV2,TRBD1,TRBJ1-1,CASSEDRGTEAFF,TGTGCCAGCAGTGAAGACAGGGGCACTGAAGCTTTCTTT
-,TRBV4-1,TRBD2,TRBJ2-5,CASSQEGAGGRETQYF,TGCGCCAGCAGCCAAGAAGGAGCGGGGGGGAGAGAGACCCAGTACTTC
-,TRBV11-3,TRBD1,TRBJ2-1,CASSPLGTADNEQFF,TGTGCCAGCAGCCCACTGGGGACAGCGGACAATGAGCAGTTCTTC
-,TRBV5-1,-,TRBJ2-7,CASSLDGYEQYF,TGCGCCAGCAGCTTGGACGGTTACGAGCAGTACTTC
-,TRBV12-5,TRBD1,TRBJ1-1,CASGLATVGQGYNTEAFF,TGTGCTAGTGGTTTGGCCACGGTGGGACAGGGCTATAACACTGAAGCTTTCTTT
-,TRBV7-3,TRBD2,TRBJ2-1,CASSRSGASYNEQFF,TGTGCCAGCAGCAGGAGCGGGGCCTCCTACAATGAGCAGTTCTTC
once,TRBV11-2,TRBD2,TRBJ2-1,CASSPGGGGFYNEQFF,TGTGCCAGCAGCCCCGGGGGCGGGGGGTTCTACAATGAGCAGTTCTTC
-,TRBV2,-,TRBJ1-1,CASSFTGNTEAFF,TGTGCCAGCAGCTTTACAGGGAACACTGAAGCTTTCTTT
-,TRBV15,TRBD1,TRBJ2-1,CATSTGTGRYNEQFF,TGTGCCACCAGCACCGGGACAGGTAGATACAATGAGCAGTTCTTC
once,TRBV15,TRBD2,TRBJ2-1,CATSRQRTSGGEYEQFF,TGTGCCACCAGCAGACAGAGGACTAGCGGGGGGGAGTATGAGCAGTTCTTC
-,TRBV6-1,-,TRBJ1-2,CASSEVMGAYGYTF,TGTGCCAGCAGTGAAGTAATGGGAGCCTATGGCTACACCTTC
-,TRBV18,-,TRBJ1-2,CASSSLGGHYGYTF,TGTGCCAGCTCATCCCTAGGGGGACACTATGGCTACACCTTC
-,TRBV7-8,-,TRBJ2-1,CASSPYIKSGEQFF,TGTGCCAGCAGCCCTTATATCAAGTCCGGTGAGCAGTTCTTC
-,TRBV13,-,TRBJ2-5,CASSFFDQETQYF,TGTGCCAGCAGCTTCTTCGACCAAGAGACCCAGTACTTC
-,TRBV10-3,-,TRBJ2-7,CAISEPTDYHYEQYF,TGTGCCATCAGTGAACCGACTGACTACCACTACGAGCAGTACTTC
-,TRBV28,TRBD1,TRBJ2-7,CASSLWGQSYEQYF,TGTGCCAGCAGTTTATGGGGACAGTCCTACGAGCAGTACTTC
-,TRBV6-4,TRBD2,TRBJ2-3,CASSKSSGSTDTQYF,TGTGCCAGCAGTAAATCTAGCGGGTCCACAGATACGCAGTATTTT
-,TRBV25-1,TRBD2,TRBJ2-3,CASSWGGGTDTQYF,TGTGCCAGCAGTTGGGGGGGAGGGACAGATACGCAGTATTTT
-,TRBV4-3,-,TRBJ1-2,CASSQGVEANYGYTF,TGCGCCAGCAGCCAAGGAGTGGAGGCTAACTATGGCTACACCTTC